The clone carrying this T cell receptor beta chain was detected only a few times. What it binds is unknown. This entry belongs to a study of T cells in localized non-small cell lung cancer. TCRdb keeps only in-frame clones here, not all; method: immunoSEQ multiplex PCR. In the table there are about 23,000 clones, about 89% of which are singletons. Study findings and constraints: Uninvolved neighboring lung showed the greatest T cell clonality, exceeding tumor.

The germline gives CDR1 SGHTA, CDR2 FQGNSA. The CDR3 extends over 17 amino acids. After removal of 4 bases from V and 9 bases from J, the junction contained 15 bases not matched to a gene. The chain recombines TRBV7-2 with TRBJ2-1; 10 bases align to TRBD2. The source is a male donor aged 60 or over with stage I lung adenocarcinoma. Here the sequenced sample was peripheral blood, taken before any cancer treatment. The chain's CDR3 is CASSSTLRATSGPEQFF. CDR3 bases: TGTGCCAGCAGCTCAACCCTGAGGGCGACTAGCGGGCCTGAGCAGTTCTTC.